The next 5 T cell receptor beta chains were all read from a single sample in a study of shared clonotypes between healthy human individuals. Produced via immunoSEQ multiplex PCR; TCRdb's table is partial and in-frame only. This sample has hundreds of thousands of clones, with roughly four fifths found just once. Sequenced sample: PBMCs. Receptor source: a woman aged 40 to 50 in good health. Some clones in this sample may be carry-over from other donors' samples.

Regarding this clone: This clone may be a read error of a much larger clone one base away. Given the absence of the conserved phenylalanine or tryptophan at the CDR3 end, a read error is likely. V gene TRBV19 combines with J gene TRBJ1-1; D is uncertain. The CDR3 runs 14 residues. V dropped 8 bases and J dropped 0 bases, with 13 bases sitting between them. Germline V CDR1 and CDR2: LNHDA, SQIVND (reference sequence). The CDR3 protein is CASWPGWVNTEAFS. The DNA of the CDR3 is TGTGCCAGTTGGCCGGGTTGGGTGAACACTGAAGCTTTCTCT.

The rearrangement joins TRBV5-4 to TRBJ1-4; D is undetermined. The CDR3 covers 14 residues. The germline CDR1 and CDR2 sequences are SGHNT and YYREEE (reference sequence). With 0 bases removed from V and 5 bases from J, the gap between germline ends came to 8 bases. This CDR3 reads CASSLDGENEKLFF. The CDR3 DNA reads TGTGCCAGCAGCTTGGACGGAGAAAATGAAAAACTGTTTTTT.

This clone has only a few counts. J is TRBJ1-5 and V is TRBV5-1; 7 nucleotides match TRBD1. The CDR3 loop spans 14 amino acids. Germline CDR1 is SGHRS and CDR2 is YFSETQ. V dropped 4 bases and J dropped 4; count of bases not matched to a gene: 5. The CDR3 bases are TGCGCCAGCAGCCCGGGACAGATGAATCAGCCCCAGCATTTT. Protein sequence: CASSPGQMNQPQHF.

This sequence joins TRBV9 and TRBJ2-1; 10 positions match TRBD2. This CDR3 contains 16 residues. V shed 3 bases and J 3 bases; nucleotides not matched to a gene: 6. Germline V gene lookup returns CDR1 SGDLS and CDR2 YYNGEE. CDR3 in DNA: TGTGCCAGCAGCGCCAGCGGGAGGGCCGACTACAATGAGCAGTTCTTC. Translation: CASSASGRADYNEQFF.

V is TRBV10-3 and J is TRBJ2-7; weak D call: TRBD1 (5 bases). This CDR3 has 12 residues. In germline, CDR1 is ENHRY, CDR2 SYGVKD. Trimming cost V 8 bases and J 7 bases, with 15 bases left between them. The CDR3 reads CAIGKGVGEQYF. The DNA for the CDR3 is TGTGCCATCGGCAAAGGGGTTGGGGAGCAGTACTTC.